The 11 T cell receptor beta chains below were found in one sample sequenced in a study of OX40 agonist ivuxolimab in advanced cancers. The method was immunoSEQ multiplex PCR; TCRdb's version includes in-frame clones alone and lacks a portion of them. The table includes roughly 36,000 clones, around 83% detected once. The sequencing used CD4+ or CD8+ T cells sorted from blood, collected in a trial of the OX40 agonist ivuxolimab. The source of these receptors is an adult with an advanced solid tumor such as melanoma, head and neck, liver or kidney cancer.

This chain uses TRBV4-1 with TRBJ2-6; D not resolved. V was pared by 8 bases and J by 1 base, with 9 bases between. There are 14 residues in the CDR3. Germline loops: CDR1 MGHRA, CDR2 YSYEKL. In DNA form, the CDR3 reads TGCGCCAGCGCTACCCCGTCTGGGGCCAACGTCCTGACTTTC. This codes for CASATPSGANVLTF.

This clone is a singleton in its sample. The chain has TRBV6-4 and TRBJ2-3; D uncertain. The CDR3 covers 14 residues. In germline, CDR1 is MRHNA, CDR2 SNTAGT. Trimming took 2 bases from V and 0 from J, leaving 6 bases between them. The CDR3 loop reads CASSDGKSTDTQYF. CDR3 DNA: TGTGCCAGCAGTGACGGTAAAAGCACAGATACGCAGTATTTT.

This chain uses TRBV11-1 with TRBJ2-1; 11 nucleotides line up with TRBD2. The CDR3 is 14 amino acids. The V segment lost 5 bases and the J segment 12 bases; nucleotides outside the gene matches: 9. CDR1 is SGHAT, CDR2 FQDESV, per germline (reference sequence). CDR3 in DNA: TGTGCCAGCAGCCTTGAATTAGCGGGAGGGGGGCAGTTCTTC. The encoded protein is CASSLELAGGGQFF.

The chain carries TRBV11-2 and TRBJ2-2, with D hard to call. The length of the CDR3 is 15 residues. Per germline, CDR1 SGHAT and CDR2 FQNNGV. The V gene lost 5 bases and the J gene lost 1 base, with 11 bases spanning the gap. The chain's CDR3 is CASSRIKRNTGELFF. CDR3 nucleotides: TGTGCCAGCAGCCGAATAAAGCGGAACACCGGGGAGCTGTTTTTT.

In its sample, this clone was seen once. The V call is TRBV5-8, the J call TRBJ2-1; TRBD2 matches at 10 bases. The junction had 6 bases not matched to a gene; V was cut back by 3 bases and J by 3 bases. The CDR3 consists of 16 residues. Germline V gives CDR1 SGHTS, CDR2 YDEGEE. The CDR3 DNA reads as TGTGCCAGCAGCTCTCTCCTAGCGGGGGTCTACAATGAGCAGTTCTTC. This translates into CASSSLLAGVYNEQFF. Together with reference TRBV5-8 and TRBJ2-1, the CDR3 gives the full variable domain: EAGVTQSPTHLIKTRGQQATLRCSPISGHTSVYWYQQALGLGLQFLLWYDEGEERNRGNFPPRFSGRQFPNYSSELNVNALELEDSALYLCASSSLLAGVYNEQFFGPGTRLTVL.

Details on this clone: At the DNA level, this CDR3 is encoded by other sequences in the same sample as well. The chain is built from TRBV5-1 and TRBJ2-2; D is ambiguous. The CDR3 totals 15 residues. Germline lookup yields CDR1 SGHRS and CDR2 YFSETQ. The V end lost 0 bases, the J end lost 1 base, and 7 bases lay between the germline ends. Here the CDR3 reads CASSLGSGNTGELFF. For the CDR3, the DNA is TGCGCCAGCAGCTTGGGGAGTGGGAACACCGGGGAGCTGTTTTTT.

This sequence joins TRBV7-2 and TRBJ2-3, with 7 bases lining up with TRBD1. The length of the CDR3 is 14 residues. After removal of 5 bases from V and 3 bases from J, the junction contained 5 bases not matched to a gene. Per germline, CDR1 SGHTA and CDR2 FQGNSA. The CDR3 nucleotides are TGTGCCAGCAGCCTAGGGGGACAGACAGATACGCAGTATTTT. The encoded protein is CASSLGGQTDTQYF. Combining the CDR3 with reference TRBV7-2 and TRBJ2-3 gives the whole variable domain GAGVSQSPSNKVTEKGKDVELRCDPISGHTALYWYRQSLGQGLEFLIYFQGNSAPDKSGLPSDRFSAERTGGSVSTLTIQRTQQEDSAVYLCASSLGGQTDTQYFGPGTRLTVL.

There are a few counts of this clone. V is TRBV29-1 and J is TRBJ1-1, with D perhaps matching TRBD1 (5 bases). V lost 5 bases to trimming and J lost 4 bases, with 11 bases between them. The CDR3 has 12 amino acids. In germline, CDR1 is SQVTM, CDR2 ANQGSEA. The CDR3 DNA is TGCAGCGTTCTCAGGGATCCCACTGAAGCTTTCTTT. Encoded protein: CSVLRDPTEAFF.

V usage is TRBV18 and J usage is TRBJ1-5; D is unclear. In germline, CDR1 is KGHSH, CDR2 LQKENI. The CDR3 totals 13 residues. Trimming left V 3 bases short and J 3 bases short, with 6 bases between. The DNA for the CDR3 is TGTGCCAGCTCACCTCTCGACAATCAGCCCCAGCATTTT. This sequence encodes CASSPLDNQPQHF.

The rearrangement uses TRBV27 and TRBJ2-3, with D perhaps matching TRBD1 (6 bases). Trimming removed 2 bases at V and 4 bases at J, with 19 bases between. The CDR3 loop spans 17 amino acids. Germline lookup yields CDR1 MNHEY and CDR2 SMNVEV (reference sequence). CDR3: CASSLAPRGKEADTQYF. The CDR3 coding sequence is TGTGCCAGCAGTTTAGCCCCTAGGGGGAAGGAGGCAGATACGCAGTATTTT.

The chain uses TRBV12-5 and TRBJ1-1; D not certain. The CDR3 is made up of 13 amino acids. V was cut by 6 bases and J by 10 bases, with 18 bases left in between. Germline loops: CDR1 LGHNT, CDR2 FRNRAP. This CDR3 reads CASGLGSGGVAFF. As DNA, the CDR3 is TGTGCTAGTGGGCTGGGCAGCGGCGGGGTAGCTTTCTTT.